The 3 T cell receptor beta chains listed next were all sequenced from one sample in a study of blood T cell repertoires in COVID-19. TCRdb's copy holds only in-frame clones and misses some; the assay was immunoSEQ multiplex PCR. Among about 270,000 clones listed, around 86% were seen once. Source material: peripheral blood. Receptor source: a man between 35 and 55 years old with active or convalescent COVID-19.

This chain joins TRBV24-1 and TRBJ2-7, with 9 bases fitting TRBD1. Looked up from germline, CDR1 is KGHDR and CDR2 is SFDVKD. The V and J ends lost 3 bases and 5 bases, in that order; junction bases with no gene match: 7. The CDR3 spans 15 residues. DNA for the CDR3: TGTGCCACCAGTGATAACAGGGGGCGGTACGACGAGCAGTACTTC. It is translated as CATSDNRGRYDEQYF.

V is TRBV20-1 and J is TRBJ1-4; TRBD1 matches 7 bases. The length of the CDR3 is 14 residues. Germline CDR1 and CDR2: DFQATT and SNEGSKA (reference sequence). The V gene end was trimmed by 3 bases and the J gene end by 8 bases; junction bases not matched to a gene: 9. The CDR3, as DNA: TGCAGTGCTAGTAAGACTCAGGGGGTGGAAAAACTGTTTTTT. Translated: CSASKTQGVEKLFF.

This chain links TRBV29-1 with TRBJ2-7, with 8 bases matching TRBD1. The CDR3 covers 12 residues. The junction had 3 bases not matched to a gene; V was cut back by 5 bases and J by 3 bases. Germline V gene lookup returns CDR1 SQVTM and CDR2 ANQGSEA. The chain's CDR3 is CSVRTGGYEQYF. The DNA of the CDR3 is TGCAGCGTTCGTACAGGGGGCTACGAGCAGTACTTC.